The rows below give T cell receptor beta chains drawn from one sample of a study of OX40 agonist ivuxolimab in advanced cancers. The method was immunoSEQ multiplex PCR; TCRdb's version includes in-frame clones alone and lacks a portion of them. The sample has roughly 40,000 clones; 75% to 90% are singletons. The input for sequencing was CD4+ or CD8+ T cells sorted from blood, taken in a trial of the OX40 agonist ivuxolimab. The source of these receptors is an adult with an advanced solid tumor such as melanoma, head and neck, liver or kidney cancer. The CDR3 runs from the conserved cysteine through the conserved F or W. Each record gives: CDR3 protein, J gene, V gene.

CASSPRGADTQYF,TRBJ2-3,TRBV19
CASSEEGGGYQPQHF,TRBJ1-5,TRBV6-1
CASSLRYGELFF,TRBJ2-2,TRBV7-2
CASTPGGGPTYEQYF,NA,TRBV5-1
CASSRTGYSNQPQHF,TRBJ1-5,TRBV9
CASSIVAGDLEAFF,TRBJ1-1,TRBV19
CASGDFGEKLFF,TRBJ1-4,TRBV2
CASSFPWTNTEAFF,TRBJ1-1,TRBV7-9
CASSAQRGEYYGYTF,TRBJ1-2,TRBV19
CASSYTQGNQPQHF,TRBJ1-5,TRBV6-5
CASSLGQAPYGYTF,TRBJ1-2,TRBV5-6
CASSLGGDVGTDTQYF,TRBJ2-3,TRBV28
CSAGHPNYGYTF,TRBJ1-2,TRBV29-1
CASSRQYSGANVLTF,TRBJ2-6,TRBV6-6
CAWSSDRGPYNEQFF,TRBJ2-1,TRBV30
CASRQGRLETQYF,TRBJ2-5,TRBV7-2
CASSLRSVGGSGANVLTF,TRBJ2-6,TRBV9
CASSRSAGGQGTEAFF,TRBJ1-1,TRBV18
CASSLVGAGGINTQYF,TRBJ2-3,TRBV7-9
CASSLEPFSGNTIYF,TRBJ1-3,TRBV5-8
CASRINRGDTGELFF,TRBJ2-2,TRBV6-4
CASSSPSGEQFF,TRBJ2-1,TRBV7-9
CASSPRGSYNEQFF,TRBJ2-1,TRBV7-3
CASSPEGNRQPQHF,TRBJ1-5,TRBV18
CSVGGVAGYTF,TRBJ1-2,TRBV29-1
CASSLPLGAYTEAFF,TRBJ1-1,TRBV5-6
CASSFFPGTTEETQYF,TRBJ2-5,TRBV5-4
CAISDGRGGEKLFF,TRBJ1-4,TRBV10-3
CASSWGTGIEQFF,TRBJ2-1,TRBV11-1
CASDWGGAAGANVLTF,TRBJ2-6,TRBV2
CASSMGEYEKLFF,TRBJ1-4,TRBV19
CASSEGLAYEQYF,TRBJ2-7,TRBV6-1
CASSLLTGQGANTGELFF,TRBJ2-2,TRBV11-3
CASSFSESPYEQYF,TRBJ2-7,TRBV7-2
CASSPDRAEAFF,TRBJ1-1,TRBV5-6
CASSTASGQETQYF,TRBJ2-5,TRBV11-3
CASSDGGSGANVLTF,TRBJ2-6,TRBV28
CASSLMTRGGENEQFF,TRBJ2-1,TRBV7-3
CASSVTRSEAFF,TRBJ1-1,TRBV2
CASSVGGSGRAYEQFF,TRBJ2-1,TRBV9
CASSRFGSGSGANVLTF,TRBJ2-6,TRBV27
CASNQGQINTGELFF,TRBJ2-2,TRBV9
CATSSGPQVSYNEQFF,TRBJ2-1,TRBV15
CASSPSPRLEFFEQYF,TRBJ2-7,TRBV4-1
CAWSNRVGTEAFF,TRBJ1-1,TRBV30
CASRLPSGSVELFF,TRBJ2-2,TRBV7-9
CASSLGTPRDNEQFF,TRBJ2-1,TRBV18
CATRYRVGTEAFF,TRBJ1-1,TRBV15
CASSSRISGNTIYF,TRBJ1-3,TRBV27
CASSRQDPKAEAFF,TRBJ1-1,TRBV7-9
CASSSTAPLGGGYTF,TRBJ1-2,TRBV14
CASSFLAGDNEQFF,TRBJ2-1,TRBV7-3
CASSFGQGHEKLFF,TRBJ1-4,TRBV5-1
CASGNAASGSTIYF,TRBJ1-3,TRBV6-1
CASSLERDRYNEQFF,TRBJ2-1,TRBV7-6
CASSLRVADTQYF,TRBJ2-3,TRBV7-3
CASSRDRGFSEQFF,TRBJ2-1,TRBV2
CASRKGGSETQYF,TRBJ2-5,TRBV27
CASRRVAFLSNQPQHF,TRBJ1-5,TRBV27
CSVEDEGVNTEAFF,TRBJ1-1,TRBV29-1